The rows below give T cell receptor beta chains drawn from one sample of a study of shared clonotypes between healthy human individuals. The table came from immunoSEQ multiplex PCR; TCRdb's copy has only in-frame clones and leaves some out. Of millions of clones listed, approximately 94% are singletons. Sequencing input: naive CD8+ T cells from PBMCs. The receptors originated from a man between 18 and 29 years old in good health. Some clones in this sample may be carry-over from other donors' samples. Both conserved end residues are trimmed from each CDR3.

v_call	j_call	cdr3_aa
TRBV6-1	TRBJ1-5	ASSELTGHQPQH
TRBV6-1	TRBJ1-5	ASSDRVVQPQH
TRBV30	TRBJ2-1	AWSVLRTPPNEQF
TRBV28	TRBJ2-1	ASSLRGLAGEQF
TRBV5-4	TRBJ2-7	ASRDRGGRDEQY
TRBV7-8	TRBJ1-1	ASSLERGSNTEAF
TRBV7-8	TRBJ1-1	ASSLARLAEAF
TRBV19	TRBJ1-1	ASQGAWDTEAF
TRBV7-9	TRBJ1-4	ASSFASGEKLF
TRBV4-1	TRBJ2-1	ASSHQAGNNEQF
TRBV9	TRBJ1-1	ASSVEGLNTEAF
TRBV5-6	TRBJ2-7	ASSLNMVRGREQY
TRBV5-1	TRBJ2-7	ASSSGGAYSSYEQY
TRBV6-6	TRBJ2-1	ASSYFRGISYNEQF
TRBV27	TRBJ2-7	ASSLWSAKDYEQY
TRBV6-1	TRBJ2-7	ASSDLMVWGNSYEQY
TRBV5-4	TRBJ1-1	ASTRPEGSLNTEAF
TRBV28	TRBJ1-5	ASSFVLRDQPQH
TRBV19	TRBJ1-4	ASRLLLNEKLF
TRBV9	TRBJ2-3	ASSVSGARTDTQY
TRBV4-2	TRBJ2-7	ASSQETAYEQY
TRBV28	TRBJ2-2	ASSLGYLTGELF
TRBV5-4	TRBJ2-2	ASSLLVQPNTGELF
TRBV18	TRBJ2-1	ASSPPKIAGGNEQF
TRBV6-6	TRBJ1-5	ASSRDRGSNQPQH
TRBV7-2	TRBJ2-7	ASSLIRSGIAYEQY
TRBV6-5	TRBJ1-2	ASSYGEGSYGYT
TRBV10-3	TRBJ1-1	AISEPVRGGPEAF
TRBV9	TRBJ1-6	ASSGGQINSPLH
TRBV4-1	TRBJ1-4	ASSQSRTGNEKLF
TRBV7-9	TRBJ2-7	ASSSSFAGPPLMNEQY
TRBV4-1	TRBJ2-7	ASSHLGLATDSYEQY
TRBV19	TRBJ1-2	ASSISTGPPLDGYT
TRBV9	TRBJ2-7	ASSSSSSYEQY